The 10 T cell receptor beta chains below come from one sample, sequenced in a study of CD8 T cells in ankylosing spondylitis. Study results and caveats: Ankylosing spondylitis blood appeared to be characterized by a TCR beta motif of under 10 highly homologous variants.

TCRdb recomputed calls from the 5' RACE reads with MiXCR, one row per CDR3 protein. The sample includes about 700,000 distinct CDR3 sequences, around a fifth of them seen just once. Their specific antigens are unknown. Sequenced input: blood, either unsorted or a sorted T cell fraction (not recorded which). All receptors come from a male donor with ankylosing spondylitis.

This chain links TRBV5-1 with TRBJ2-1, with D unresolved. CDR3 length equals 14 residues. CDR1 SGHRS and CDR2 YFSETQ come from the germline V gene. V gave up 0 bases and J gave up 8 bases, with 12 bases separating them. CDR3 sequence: CASSLEQNIHEQFF. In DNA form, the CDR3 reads TGCGCCAGCAGCTTGGAGCAAAACATCCATGAGCAGTTCTTC.

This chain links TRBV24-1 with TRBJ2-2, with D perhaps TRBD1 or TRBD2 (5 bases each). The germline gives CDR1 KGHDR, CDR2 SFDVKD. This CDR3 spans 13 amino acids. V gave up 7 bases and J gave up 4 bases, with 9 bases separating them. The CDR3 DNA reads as TGTGCCACCAGCGGGACGACCACCGGGGAGCTGTTTTTT. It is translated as CATSGTTTGELFF.

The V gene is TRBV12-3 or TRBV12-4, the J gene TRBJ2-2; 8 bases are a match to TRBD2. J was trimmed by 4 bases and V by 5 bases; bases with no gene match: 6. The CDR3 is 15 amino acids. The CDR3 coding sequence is TGTGCCAGCAGTACGTTGCGGGGGGCCACCGGGGAGCTGTTTTTT. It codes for CASSTLRGATGELFF.

CDR3 sequence (DNA): TGTGCCAGCAGTTCCTACAGGGGTAGGGCTCAGAACACTGAAGCTTTCTTT. It codes for CASSSYRGRAQNTEAFF. V usage is TRBV6-5 and J usage is TRBJ1-1; 7 nucleotides match TRBD1. The CDR3 length is 17 residues. Germline trimming cut 4 bases from V and 1 base from J; bases unmatched to any gene: 12. Germline CDR1 is MNHEY and CDR2 is SVGAGI.

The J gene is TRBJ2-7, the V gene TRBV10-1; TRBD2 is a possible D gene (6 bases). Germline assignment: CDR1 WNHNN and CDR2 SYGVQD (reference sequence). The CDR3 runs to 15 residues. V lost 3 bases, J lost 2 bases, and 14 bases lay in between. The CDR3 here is CASSDGGTATYEQYF. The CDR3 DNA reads TGCGCCAGCAGTGACGGCGGGACGGCAACCTACGAGCAGTACTTC.

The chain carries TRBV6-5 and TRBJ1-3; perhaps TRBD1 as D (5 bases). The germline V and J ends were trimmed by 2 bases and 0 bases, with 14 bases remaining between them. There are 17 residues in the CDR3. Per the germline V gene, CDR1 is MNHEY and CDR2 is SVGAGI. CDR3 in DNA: TGTGCCAGCAGTTACAGTGGGACGGTGAGCTCTGGAAACACCATATATTTT. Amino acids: CASSYSGTVSSGNTIYF.

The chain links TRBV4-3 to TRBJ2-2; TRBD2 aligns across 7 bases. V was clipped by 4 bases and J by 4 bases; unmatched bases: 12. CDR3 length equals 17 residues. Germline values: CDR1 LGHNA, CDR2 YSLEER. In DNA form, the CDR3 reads TGCGCCAGCAGCCCGGACCTGGGCGGGAGTGTCACCGGGGAGCTGTTTTTT. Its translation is CASSPDLGGSVTGELFF.

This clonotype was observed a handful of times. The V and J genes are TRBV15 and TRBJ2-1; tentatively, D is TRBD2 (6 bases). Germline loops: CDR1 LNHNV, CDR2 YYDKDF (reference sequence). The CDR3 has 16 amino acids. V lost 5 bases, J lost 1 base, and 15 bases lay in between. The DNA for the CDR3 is TGTGCCACCAGCGGTCAATACGCGGGGTCCTACAATGAGCAGTTCTTC. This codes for CATSGQYAGSYNEQFF.

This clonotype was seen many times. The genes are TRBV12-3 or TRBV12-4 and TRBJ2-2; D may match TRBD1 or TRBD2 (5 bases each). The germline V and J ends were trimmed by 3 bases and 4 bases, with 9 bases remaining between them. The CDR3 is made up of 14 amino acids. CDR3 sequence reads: CASSLPGTTGELFF. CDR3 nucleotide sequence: TGTGCCAGCAGTTTGCCGGGGACCACCGGGGAGCTGTTTTTT.

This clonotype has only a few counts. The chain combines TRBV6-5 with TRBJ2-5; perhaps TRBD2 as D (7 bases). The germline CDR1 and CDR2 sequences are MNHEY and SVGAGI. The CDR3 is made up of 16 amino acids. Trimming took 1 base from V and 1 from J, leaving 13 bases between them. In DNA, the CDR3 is TGTGCCAGCAGTTACTTCGGGGGCGGGGGCCAAGAGACCCAGTACTTC. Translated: CASSYFGGGGQETQYF.